This T cell receptor (beta chain) derives from a study of post-analysis software for immune sequencing data. Study at large: Relapsing-remitting, secondary progressive and progressive-relapsing courses of multiple sclerosis were included.

Sequencing libraries made from TCR beta cDNA carried unique molecular identifiers. There were about 1 to 10 million T cells, and 450,000 to 550,000 cDNA molecules came from them. TCRdb independently ran MiXCR on the PCR reads; one entry per CDR3 protein. The table shows roughly 870,000 distinct CDR3 sequences, with about 50% occurring only once. Findings and caveats of the study: When compared against controls, multiple sclerosis patients showed significantly lower normalized Chao1 diversity.

Concerning this clonotype: Its matching antigen is unknown.

Sequencing was carried out using blood. The clonotype comes from a girl aged 5-17 years with multiple sclerosis.

The CDR3 spells CSAPRSRSRDGAFF. For the CDR3, the DNA is TGCAGTGCCCCAAGGTCCAGAAGTAGGGACGGGGCTTTCTTT. The chain recombines TRBV20-1 with TRBJ1-1, with D possibly TRBD1 on 5 matching bases. Between the trimmed V and J ends, which lost 6 bases and 11 bases, there was a span of 25 bases. The CDR3 is 14 amino acids. From germline, CDR1 is DFQATT and CDR2 SNEGSKA (reference sequence).